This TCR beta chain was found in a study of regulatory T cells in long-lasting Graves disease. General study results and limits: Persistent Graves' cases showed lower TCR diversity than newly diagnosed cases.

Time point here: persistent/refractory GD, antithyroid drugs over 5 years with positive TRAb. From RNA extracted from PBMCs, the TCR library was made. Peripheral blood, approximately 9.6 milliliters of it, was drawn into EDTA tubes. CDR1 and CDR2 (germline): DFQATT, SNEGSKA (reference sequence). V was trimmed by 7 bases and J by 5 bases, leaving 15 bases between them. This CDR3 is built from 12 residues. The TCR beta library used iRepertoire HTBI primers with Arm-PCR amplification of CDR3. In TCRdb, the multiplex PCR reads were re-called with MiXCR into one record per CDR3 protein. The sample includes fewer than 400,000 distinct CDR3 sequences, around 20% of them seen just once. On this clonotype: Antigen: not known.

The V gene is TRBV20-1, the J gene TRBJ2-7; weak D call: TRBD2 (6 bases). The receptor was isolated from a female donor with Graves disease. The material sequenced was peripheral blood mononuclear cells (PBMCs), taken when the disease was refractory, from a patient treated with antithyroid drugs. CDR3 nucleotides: TGCAGTGGCCGGGACTTAGCAGACGAGCAGTACTTC. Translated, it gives CSGRDLADEQYF.